These 15 T cell receptor beta chains originate from one sample sequenced in a study of blood T cell repertoires in COVID-19. Data came from immunoSEQ multiplex PCR; TCRdb stores just in-frame clones and leaves some out. The sample includes about 250,000 clones, roughly 80% of them seen just once. Sequencing input: peripheral blood. Receptors were obtained from a man older than 75 with acute or convalescent COVID-19.

This clone was observed a single time. The chain is built from TRBV10-3 and TRBJ2-7; 12 bases align to TRBD2. Germline-derived CDR1 and CDR2 are ENHRY and SYGVKD. Trimming at V came to 3 bases and at J to 2 bases, leaving 5 bases not matched to a gene. This CDR3 is 16 amino acids long. CDR3 in amino acids: CAISDASGGVTYEQYF. The CDR3 nucleotides are TGTGCCATCAGTGATGCTAGCGGGGGGGTAACCTACGAGCAGTACTTC.

The J gene is TRBJ2-7, the V gene TRBV18; 7 positions match TRBD2. J was trimmed by 7 bases and V by 3 bases; bases with no gene match: 9. Germline V gene sequence: CDR1 KGHSH, CDR2 LQKENI. The CDR3 totals 14 residues. Written as DNA, the CDR3 is TGTGCCAGCTCACCTACAACGGGAGGCCGTGAGCAGTACTTC. It codes for CASSPTTGGREQYF.

This chain joins TRBV27 and TRBJ2-7, with 8 bases aligning to TRBD2. From germline, CDR1 is MNHEY and CDR2 SMNVEV (reference sequence). The ends lost 2 bases at V and 2 bases at J; junction bases unmatched: 5. The length of the CDR3 is 15 residues. The CDR3 region is CASSLGLAGAYEQYF. CDR3 DNA: TGTGCCAGCAGTTTAGGGCTAGCGGGTGCCTACGAGCAGTACTTC.

CDR3 nucleotide sequence: TGTGCCAGCTATAGCGGGGGCGGCCGCACAGATACGCAGTATTTT. This sequence encodes CASYSGGGRTDTQYF. V usage is TRBV11-3 and J usage is TRBJ2-3; 9 nucleotides match TRBD2. The germline CDR1 and CDR2 sequences are SGHNT and YENEEA. CDR3 length: 15 amino acids. The V and J ends lost 8 bases and 1 base, in that order; junction bases with no gene match: 7.

V usage is TRBV19 and J usage is TRBJ1-2; 8 bases fit TRBD1. CDR3 length equals 17 residues. Germline CDR1 and CDR2: LNHDA and SQIVND (reference sequence). The V and J ends lost 5 bases and 7 bases, in that order; junction bases with no gene match: 18. CDR3 loop: CASSLRQGMSHTGGYTF. The DNA of the CDR3 is TGTGCCAGTAGTCTAAGACAGGGGATGTCGCATACGGGTGGCTACACCTTC. The variable domain in full, completed from reference TRBV19 and TRBJ1-2, reads DGGITQSPKYLFRKEGQNVTLSCEQNLNHDAMYWYRQDPGQGLRLIYYSQIVNDFQKGDIAEGYSVSREKKESFPLTVTSAQKNPTAFYLCASSLRQGMSHTGGYTFGSGTRLTVV.

J is TRBJ2-1 and V is TRBV6-1; D not resolved. CDR3 size: 15 residues. V lost 3 bases, J lost 0 bases, and 9 bases lay in between. The germline V gene has CDR1 MNHNS and CDR2 SASEGT. The CDR3 loop reads CASSERLYSYNEQFF. The CDR3 nucleotides are TGTGCCAGCAGTGAGAGGTTATACTCCTACAATGAGCAGTTCTTC.

This clone showed up just a few times. The rearrangement joins TRBV18 to TRBJ1-5; TRBD1 is a possible D gene (6 bases). Trimming stripped 4 bases from V and 7 bases from J, with 11 bases between. CDR3 size: 13 residues. Looked up from germline, CDR1 is KGHSH and CDR2 is LQKENI. The CDR3 here is CASSQGERQPQHF. The CDR3, as DNA: TGTGCCAGCTCACAGGGGGAACGACAGCCCCAGCATTTT.

This clone has only one observation. The rearrangement joins TRBV12-3 or TRBV12-4 to TRBJ1-4; D unclear. The CDR3 spans 13 residues. Trimming removed 6 bases from V and 4 bases from J, with 9 bases in between. The CDR3 region has the DNA TGTGCCAGCAGATCCGGTTTTAATGAAAAACTGTTTTTT. It translates to CASRSGFNEKLFF.

V gene TRBV6-6 combines with J gene TRBJ1-6; D gene unclear. Trimming stripped 5 bases from V and 8 bases from J, with 7 bases between. The germline CDR1 and CDR2 sequences are MNHNY and SVGAGI (reference sequence). CDR3 size: 12 residues. CDR3 nucleotides: TGTGCCAGCAGTAACGGGGATTCACCCCTCCACTTT. It encodes CASSNGDSPLHF.

This clone was recorded a few times. V gene TRBV19 combines with J gene TRBJ1-5; D gene uncertain. The CDR3 length is 15 residues. Trimming removed 7 bases from V and 0 bases from J, with 13 bases in between. Germline V gives CDR1 LNHDA, CDR2 SQIVND (reference sequence). The CDR3 reads CASTSRYYSNQPQHF. DNA of the CDR3: TGTGCCAGTACGTCAAGGTACTATAGCAATCAGCCCCAGCATTTT.

The chain links TRBV27 to TRBJ1-2; D gene uncertain. Germline V gene data show CDR1 as MNHEY and CDR2 as SMNVEV (reference sequence). This CDR3 spans 15 amino acids. V was pared by 0 bases and J by 5 bases, with 13 bases between. This chain's CDR3 is CASSLSSVKSYGYTF. DNA of the CDR3: TGTGCCAGCAGTTTATCCTCGGTGAAGAGTTATGGCTACACCTTC.

V and J are TRBV18 and TRBJ2-1; a possible D gene is TRBD2 (6 bases). CDR3 length: 11 residues. The germline gives CDR1 KGHSH, CDR2 LQKENI. V was shortened by 2 bases and J by 10 bases, with 6 bases between the two germline ends. For the CDR3, the DNA is TGTGCCAGCTCACCAAGCGGGGAGCAGTTCTTC. Its translation is CASSPSGEQFF.

The chain employs TRBV2 and TRBJ2-2; 8 nucleotides agree with TRBD1. Trimming cost V 7 bases and J 1 base; bases outside gene matches: 2. The V gene's germline CDR1 is SNHLY and CDR2 FYNNEI. The length of the CDR3 is 14 residues. CDR3 sequence: CASKGQVNTGELFF. CDR3 coding DNA: TGTGCCAGCAAGGGACAGGTGAACACCGGGGAGCTGTTTTTT.

V usage is TRBV4-1 and J usage is TRBJ2-5; D is perhaps TRBD2 (6 bases). The CDR3 totals 16 residues. V lost 0 bases, J lost 5 bases, and 16 bases lay in between. The germline V gene has CDR1 MGHRA and CDR2 YSYEKL. Here the CDR3 DNA reads TGCGCCAGCAGCCAAGAGGGGGGTGCAAGGTGGGAGACCCAGTACTTC. It encodes CASSQEGGARWETQYF.

The chain joins TRBV5-1 to TRBJ2-3; D is possibly TRBD2 (5 bases). The ends were cut back, 3 bases at V and 5 bases at J, with 16 bases in the middle. There are 15 residues in the CDR3. In germline, CDR1 is SGHRS, CDR2 YFSETQ. This CDR3 reads CASSSVVASQDTQYF. Here the CDR3 DNA reads TGCGCCAGCAGCTCTGTGGTAGCGAGTCAAGATACGCAGTATTTT.